Below, 2 T cell receptor beta chains from the same sample are listed, as sequenced in a study of control samples from healthy donors and cancer patients (TCRdb year 2020). The library was produced with the immunoSEQ multiplex PCR assay. Drawn from immuneACCESS, this table holds only the in-frame rearrangements with V and J called that TCRdb kept. Clones are partly lost; checked studies trace under half to an unresolved V gene and leave the rest unexplained. This sample gives nearly 35,000 clones in total; about 94% of them show up just once. About 1.5% of the sample belongs to the ten largest clones. The specimen was PBMCs. The receptors come from a man between 40 and 49 years old with colorectal cancer.

The rearrangement joins TRBV27 to TRBJ2-7, with 8 nucleotides matching TRBD1. Losses at the gene ends were 6 bases for V and 2 bases for J; bases not matched to a gene: 9. Per germline, CDR1 MNHEY and CDR2 SMNVEV (reference sequence). This CDR3 comprises 15 residues. The DNA of the CDR3 is TGTGCCAGCAGCTATAAGGGACAGGCGCCCTACGAGCAGTACTTC. This encodes CASSYKGQAPYEQYF.

This rearrangement joins TRBV11-2 to TRBJ1-4, with 8 bases lining up with TRBD1. The CDR3 consists of 15 residues. Per germline, CDR1 SGHAT and CDR2 FQNNGV. The J segment lost 8 bases and the V segment lost 1 base, leaving 6 bases of the junction unmatched. The chain's CDR3 is CASSLGDRTKEKLFF. CDR3 in DNA: TGTGCCAGCAGCTTAGGGGACAGGACAAAGGAAAAACTGTTTTTT.